This is a list of T cell receptor beta chains from one sample in a study of T cell responses to AZD1222 COVID-19 vaccine. Generated by immunoSEQ multiplex PCR, the TCRdb table keeps only in-frame clones and is missing some. Of 150,000 to 200,000 clones listed, 85% to 95% were seen once; the top ten hold around 3.6%. Sequencing used peripheral blood, obtained 28 days after the second dose of the MenACWY control vaccine. The receptors derive from an adult who received the MenACWY meningococcal vaccine as a control. The conserved cysteine and the conserved F or W are not part of the CDR3 here.

v_call,j_call,cdr3_aa
TRBV19,TRBJ2-2,ASSMSPTGMGTGELF
TRBV19,TRBJ1-1,ASRQGTDHTEAF
TRBV7-2,TRBJ1-6,ASTPWGATSNSPLH
TRBV21-1,TRBJ1-2,APGGLWARGLPNYGYT
TRBV19,TRBJ1-1,ASSPLNTEAF
TRBV28,TRBJ2-1,ASSDDGSSYNEQF
TRBV19,TRBJ1-1,ASKQPANTEAF
TRBV18,TRBJ1-4,ASSPRDSNNEKLF
TRBV10-3,TRBJ2-7,AISELSYEQY
TRBV9,TRBJ1-2,ASSVGQGGYLNYGYT
TRBV24-1,TRBJ2-1,ATSDLRGTNSYNEQF
TRBV30,TRBJ1-2,AWVQGRDYGYT
TRBV11-3,TRBJ2-1,ASSLAHGTSGRADNEQF
TRBV9,TRBJ1-1,ASSVAVGTTEAF
TRBV3-1/TRBV3-2,TRBJ1-2,ASSPPGRGVYGYT
TRBV7-3,TRBJ1-6,ASSFRGKSSPLH
TRBV6-6,TRBJ2-7,ATSQQGSYEQY
TRBV20-1,TRBJ1-1,SASPILTGGTEAF
TRBV6-5,TRBJ2-7,ASTQSRDISYEQY
TRBV19,TRBJ1-1,ASSIHAGKAF
TRBV28,TRBJ1-2,ASTRGGGYYGYT
TRBV4-2,TRBJ1-4,ASSQANPGSHNEKLF
TRBV9,TRBJ2-5,ASSVRQAGETQY
TRBV3-1/TRBV3-2,TRBJ2-5,ASSHRLAGEGQETQY
TRBV12-5,TRBJ2-1,ASVARASAYNEQF
TRBV11-3,TRBJ1-4,ASSPRQGARLKLF